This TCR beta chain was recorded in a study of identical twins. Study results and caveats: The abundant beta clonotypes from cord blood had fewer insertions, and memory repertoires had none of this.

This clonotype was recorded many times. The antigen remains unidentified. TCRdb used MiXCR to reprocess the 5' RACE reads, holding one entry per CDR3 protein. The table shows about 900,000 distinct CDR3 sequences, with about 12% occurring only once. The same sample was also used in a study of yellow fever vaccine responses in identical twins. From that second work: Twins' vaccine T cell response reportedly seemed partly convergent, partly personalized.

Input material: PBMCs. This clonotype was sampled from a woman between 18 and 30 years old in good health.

In nucleotides, the CDR3 is TGTGCCAGTGTTCGGGCGGGAGACGACACCGGGGAGCTGTTTTTT. It translates to CASVRAGDDTGELFF. This chain joins TRBV6-1 and TRBJ2-2; TRBD2 matches at 7 bases. Germline CDR1 reads MNHNS; CDR2 reads SASEGT. The junction had 10 bases not matched to a gene; V was cut back by 9 bases and J by 3 bases. This CDR3 contains 15 residues.